This TCR beta chain was identified in a study of regulatory T cells in long-lasting Graves disease. The sample's time point: newly diagnosed GD, antithyroid drugs for less than 3 months. From RNA extracted from PBMCs, the TCR library was made. This clonotype came up a few times. Assembly of TCR beta libraries relied on iRepertoire HTBI primers together with Arm-PCR of CDR3 regions. TCRdb reanalysed the multiplex PCR reads using MiXCR and keeps one entry per CDR3 protein. Of hundreds of thousands of distinct CDR3 sequences detected, 16% appear once; the ten largest clones hold 30%. In addition, the sample was reused for a study of T cells in Graves' hyperthyroidism and ophthalmopathy.

This TCR came from a man between 40 and 49 years old with Graves disease. This specimen consisted of peripheral blood mononuclear cells (PBMCs), obtained at new diagnosis, from a patient treated with antithyroid drugs.

The CDR3 region is CSARDLAGGQDTQYF. Written as DNA, the CDR3 is TGCAGTGCTAGAGACCTAGCGGGGGGCCAAGATACGCAGTATTTT. The chain is built from TRBV20-1 and TRBJ2-3; 11 bases are shared with TRBD2. CDR3 size: 15 residues. Germline V CDR1 and CDR2: DFQATT, SNEGSKA (reference sequence). With 0 bases clipped from V and 5 bases from J, the junction kept 4 bases outside the gene matches.